This T cell receptor beta chain was retrieved from a study of blood T cell repertoires in COVID-19. The CDR3 sequence is 18 residues long. The trim removed 6 bases at V and 7 bases at J, leaving 16 bases unmatched. From germline, CDR1 is SNHLY and CDR2 FYNNEI. Libraries were prepared by immunoSEQ multiplex PCR; TCRdb keeps only in-frame clonotypes and omits some of them. This table holds tens of thousands of clones, roughly 84% found once. This sequence was found in a woman aged 60-70 years with acute or convalescent COVID-19. Sample: peripheral blood. The chain combines TRBV2 with TRBJ1-6; the match to TRBD1 covers 9 bases. The CDR3 sequence is CASRGGQGSPPSNSPLHF. CDR3 in DNA: TGTGCCAGCAGAGGGGGACAGGGAAGTCCTCCTAGCAATTCACCCCTCCACTTT.